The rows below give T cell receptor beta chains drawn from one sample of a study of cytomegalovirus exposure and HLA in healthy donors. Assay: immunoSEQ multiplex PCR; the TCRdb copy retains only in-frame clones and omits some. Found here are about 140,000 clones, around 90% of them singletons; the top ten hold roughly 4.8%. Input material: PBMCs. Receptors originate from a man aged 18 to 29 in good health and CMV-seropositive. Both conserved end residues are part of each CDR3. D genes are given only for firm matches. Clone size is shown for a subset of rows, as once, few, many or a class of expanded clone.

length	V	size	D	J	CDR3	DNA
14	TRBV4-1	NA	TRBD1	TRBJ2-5	CASSHGTGEETQYF	TGCGCCAGCAGCCACGGGACAGGGGAAGAGACCCAGTACTTC
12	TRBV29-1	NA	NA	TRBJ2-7	CSVVTGSYEQYF	TGCAGCGTGGTTACAGGCTCCTACGAGCAGTACTTC
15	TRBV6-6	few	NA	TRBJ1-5	CASSYMGPSNQPQHF	TGTGCCAGCAGTTACATGGGCCCTAGCAATCAGCCCCAGCATTTT
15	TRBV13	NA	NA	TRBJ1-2	CASSLGRVRARGYTF	TGTGCCAGCAGCTTAGGCCGGGTCAGGGCGAGAGGCTACACCTTC
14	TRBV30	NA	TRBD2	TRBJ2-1	CAWKGSGRLNEQFF	TGTGCCTGGAAGGGTAGCGGGAGGTTGAATGAGCAGTTCTTC
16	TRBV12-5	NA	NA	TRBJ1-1	CASGWESAGGDTEAFF	TGTGCTAGTGGTTGGGAAAGCGCGGGGGGAGACACTGAAGCTTTCTTT
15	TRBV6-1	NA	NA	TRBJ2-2	CATADRSTNTGELFF	TGTGCCACGGCTGACAGGAGTACGAACACCGGGGAGCTGTTTTTT
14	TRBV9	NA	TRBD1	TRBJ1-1	CASSVGISSDRGLF	TGTGCCAGCAGCGTAGGTATCTCGAGTGACAGGGGCCTCTTT
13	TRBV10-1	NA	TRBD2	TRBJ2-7	CASTSGGGNEQYF	TGCGCCAGCACTAGCGGCGGTGGGAACGAGCAGTACTTC
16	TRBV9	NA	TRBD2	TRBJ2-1	CASSVGLTSGDNEQFF	TGTGCCAGCAGCGTAGGCTTGACTAGCGGAGATAATGAGCAGTTCTTC
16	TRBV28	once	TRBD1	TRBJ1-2	CASSLSGQGALPGYTF	TGTGCCAGCAGTTTATCTGGACAGGGGGCGCTTCCCGGCTACACCTTC
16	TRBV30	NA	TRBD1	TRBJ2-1	CAWSVLGTGLYNEQFF	TGTGCCTGGAGTGTACTTGGGACAGGGCTCTACAATGAGCAGTTCTTC
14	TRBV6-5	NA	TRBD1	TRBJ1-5	CASSYGDSNQPQHF	TGTGCCAGCAGCTACGGGGACAGTAACCAGCCCCAGCATTTT
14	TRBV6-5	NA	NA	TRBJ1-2	CATQGTLRNYGYTF	TGTGCCACTCAGGGGACCCTTAGGAACTATGGCTACACCTTC
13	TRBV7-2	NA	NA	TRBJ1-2	CASSPLRYYGYTF	TGTGCCAGCAGCCCCTTACGGTACTATGGCTACACCTTC
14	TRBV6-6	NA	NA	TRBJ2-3	CASSYSSSLDTQYF	TGTGCCAGCAGTTACTCATCGAGTTTAGATACGCAGTATTTT
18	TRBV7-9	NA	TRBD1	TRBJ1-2	CASSSQPGQGEFVGGYTF	TGTGCCAGCAGCTCCCAACCGGGACAGGGGGAATTTGTGGGCGGCTACACCTTC
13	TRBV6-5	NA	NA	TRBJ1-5	CASSNQGNQPQHF	TGTGCCAGCAGTAACCAGGGCAATCAGCCCCAGCATTTT
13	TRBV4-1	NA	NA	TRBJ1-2	CASSQEGGVGYTF	TGCGCCAGCAGCCAAGAAGGCGGGGTTGGCTACACCTTC
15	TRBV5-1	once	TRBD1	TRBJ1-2	CASSFQTGTGGAVTF	TGCGCCAGCAGCTTTCAGACCGGGACAGGGGGCGCGGTCACCTTC
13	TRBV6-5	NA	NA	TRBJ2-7	CASSRGPLYEQYF	TGTGCCAGCAGTAGAGGCCCCCTCTACGAGCAGTACTTC
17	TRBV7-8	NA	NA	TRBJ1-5	CASSDTIRGNSNQPQHF	TGTGCCAGCTCCGACACGATCAGGGGAAATAGCAATCAGCCCCAGCATTTT
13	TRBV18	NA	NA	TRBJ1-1	CASSAGGSTEAFF	TGTGCCAGCTCAGCGGGCGGGAGCACTGAAGCTTTCTTT